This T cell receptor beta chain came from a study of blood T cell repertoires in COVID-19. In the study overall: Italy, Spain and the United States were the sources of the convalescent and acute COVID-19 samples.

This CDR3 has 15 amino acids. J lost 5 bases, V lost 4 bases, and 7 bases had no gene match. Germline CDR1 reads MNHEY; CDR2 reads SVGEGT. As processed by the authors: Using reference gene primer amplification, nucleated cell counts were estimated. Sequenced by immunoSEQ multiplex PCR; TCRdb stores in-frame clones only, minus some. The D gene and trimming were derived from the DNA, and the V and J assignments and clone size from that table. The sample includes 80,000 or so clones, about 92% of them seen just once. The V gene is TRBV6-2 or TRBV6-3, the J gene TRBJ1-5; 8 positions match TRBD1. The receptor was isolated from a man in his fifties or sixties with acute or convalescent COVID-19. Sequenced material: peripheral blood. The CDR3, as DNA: TGTGCCAGCAGTTGGGGACAGACAGGGGATCAGCCCCAGCATTTT. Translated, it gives CASSWGQTGDQPQHF.